This passage covers 18 T cell receptor beta chains from one sample sequenced in a study of T cell repertoires in aging, cancer and after chemotherapy. TRB rearrangements spanning V, D and J were amplified using mixed TRB-A/B primers. TCRdb analysed the multiplex PCR reads with MiXCR anew, one entry per CDR3 protein. The table shows roughly 10,000 distinct CDR3 sequences, with more than 20% occurring only once. The template was genomic DNA from peripheral blood, not RNA. Sequencing used blood. Receptors originate from a human donor in good health.

This clonotype was seen once. The junction and the germline gene differ at one end; a read error may be behind it. The CDR3 coding sequence is TGTTCCAGCAGTTACTGGACAGGGAGCTATGGCTACACCTTC. Residues: CSSSYWTGSYGYTF. The chain has TRBV6-6 and TRBJ1-2, with 8 bases identical to TRBD1. The CDR3 consists of 14 residues. Germline assignment: CDR1 MNHNY and CDR2 SVGAGI (reference sequence).

This clonotype was seen only once. CDR3 loop: CASSRDTLFSTDTQYF. The CDR3 DNA sequence: TGTGCCAGCAGCCGGGACACCCTCTTTAGCACAGATACGCAGTATTTT. The V call is TRBV12-3 or TRBV12-4, the J call TRBJ2-3, with D tentatively TRBD1 (6 bases). V was shortened by 6 bases and J by 0 bases, with 16 bases between the two germline ends. This CDR3 has 16 amino acids.

By share, this clonotype counts as medium-sized. This rearrangement joins TRBV7-3 to TRBJ2-5; the D is unclear. This CDR3 contains 11 residues. V was cut by 8 bases and J by 4 bases, with 8 bases left in between. CDR1 is SGHTA, CDR2 FQGTGA, per germline. CDR3 loop: CASFARETQYF. The CDR3 DNA reads TGTGCCAGCTTTGCGCGAGAGACCCAGTACTTC.

The chain links TRBV6-5 to TRBJ2-1; D is uncertain. This CDR3 region has 16 residues. The V gene's germline CDR1 is MNHEY and CDR2 SVGAGI. The V end was cut by 0 bases, the J end by 0 bases, with 9 bases between. The CDR3 loop is CASSYSGFSSYNEQFF. The DNA of the CDR3 is TGTGCCAGCAGTTACTCGGGGTTTAGCTCCTACAATGAGCAGTTCTTC.

This clonotype was picked up a small number of times. DNA of the CDR3: TGCAGTGCTCCAAACAGCTATGGCTACACCTTC. Translated, it gives CSAPNSYGYTF. V and J are TRBV20-1 and TRBJ1-2; D not resolved. Germline V gene lookup returns CDR1 DFQATT and CDR2 SNEGSKA (reference sequence). There are 11 residues in the CDR3. V lost 5 bases to trimming and J lost 4 bases, with 8 bases between them.

This clonotype showed up just a few times. The chain recombines TRBV20-1 with TRBJ1-1, with D possibly matching TRBD1 (6 bases). V lost 8 bases and J 8 bases, leaving 33 bases between the germline ends. The CDR3 totals 17 residues. Germline V gives CDR1 DFQATT, CDR2 SNEGSKA (reference sequence). The CDR3 is CSLARLTGLWGTLEAFF. For the CDR3, the DNA is TGCAGTCTAGCAAGATTGACAGGTTTGTGGGGGACTTTGGAAGCTTTCTTT.

This clonotype ranks as medium-sized. The chain employs TRBV6-5 and TRBJ2-2; weak D call: TRBD2 (5 bases). The CDR3 runs to 16 residues. Looked up from germline, CDR1 is MNHEY and CDR2 is SVGAGI. V lost 0 bases and J 1 base, leaving 9 bases between the germline ends. The CDR3 nucleotides are TGTGCCAGCAGTTACTCTGGCGCGGGGAACACCGGGGAGCTGTTTTTT. Its translation is CASSYSGAGNTGELFF.

This clonotype is categorized as medium-sized (0.01 to 0.1%). The chain links TRBV6-1 to TRBJ2-1; either TRBD1 or TRBD2 may supply D (5 bases each). Germline CDR1 MNHNS, CDR2 SASEGT. CDR3 length: 15 residues. V dropped 3 bases and J dropped 2 bases, with 11 bases sitting between them. The CDR3 DNA reads TGTGCCAGCAGTGAGAGGGACGGCACCTACAATGAGCAGTTCTTC. Amino acid sequence: CASSERDGTYNEQFF.

This clonotype was found a few times. The CDR3 nucleotides are TGTGCCAGCGGTAGTGGACAGGGGGTCACCGGGGAGCTGTTTTTT. This translates into CASGSGQGVTGELFF. The chain joins TRBV6-5 to TRBJ2-2, with 10 bases fitting TRBD1. CDR1 and CDR2 from the germline V gene are MNHEY and SVGAGI. This CDR3 has 15 amino acids. Trimming removed 8 bases from V and 4 bases from J; junction bases left unmatched: 7.

The V gene is TRBV11-2, the J gene TRBJ2-5, with D unresolved. V shed 0 bases and J shed 10 bases, with 6 bases lying between them. The V gene's germline CDR1 is SGHAT and CDR2 FQNNGV. CDR3 size: 11 residues. CDR3 region: CASSLDRLQYF. In DNA, the CDR3 is TGTGCCAGCAGCTTAGACCGCCTCCAGTACTTC.

By its share, this clonotype is medium-sized. The chain joins TRBV15 to TRBJ1-4, with D possibly being TRBD1 (5 bases). The CDR3 extends over 15 amino acids. In germline, CDR1 is LNHNV, CDR2 YYDKDF (reference sequence). The V end was cut by 5 bases, the J end by 3 bases, with 13 bases between. The chain's CDR3 is CATSPGGEANEKLFF. The DNA for the CDR3 is TGTGCCACCAGCCCTGGGGGGGAGGCTAATGAAAAACTGTTTTTT.

This clonotype is classed as medium-sized (0.01 to 0.1%). The gene calls are TRBV30 and TRBJ1-2; D perhaps matches TRBD1 (5 bases). V shed 0 bases and J shed 3 bases, with 11 bases lying between them. The CDR3 loop spans 14 amino acids. CDR1 and CDR2 from the germline V gene are GTSNPN and SVGIG (reference sequence). CDR3 loop: CAWSVLGGYYGYTF. CDR3 nucleotides: TGTGCCTGGAGTGTACTGGGGGGATACTATGGCTACACCTTC.

This clonotype is medium-sized. The chain couples TRBV19 to TRBJ2-6; 9 bases match TRBD2. Germline CDR1 reads LNHDA; CDR2 reads SQIVND (reference sequence). V gave up 5 bases and J gave up 2 bases; unmatched junction bases: 4. The CDR3 is 16 amino acids. CDR3 bases: TGTGCCAGTAGTTTCATAGCGGGGGCTGGGGCCAACGTCCTGACTTTC. It yields the protein CASSFIAGAGANVLTF.

In this sample, this clonotype is medium-sized (0.01 to 0.1%). The chain is built from TRBV19 and TRBJ1-1, with TRBD1 matching 8 bases. V lost 6 bases and J lost 5; bases outside the gene matches: 8. The germline V gene encodes CDR1 LNHDA and CDR2 SQIVND (reference sequence). The CDR3 length is 14 residues. The CDR3 spells CASRRQGSGTEAFF. CDR3 DNA: TGTGCCAGTAGGAGACAGGGGAGTGGTACTGAAGCTTTCTTT.

In its sample, this clonotype ranks as medium-sized. The DNA of the CDR3 is TGTGCCAGCAGCTGGCTTTCGCGGAGTGTGGATGGCTACACCTTC. It codes for CASSWLSRSVDGYTF. The chain joins TRBV5-4 to TRBJ1-2; D is unclear. The CDR3 covers 15 residues. V was shortened by 3 bases and J by 6 bases, with 18 bases between the two germline ends. Germline V gene lookup returns CDR1 SGHNT and CDR2 YYREEE (reference sequence).

For this clonotype: This could be a read error, since a much larger clone is one nucleotide away. V is TRBV6-5 and J is TRBJ2-7, with TRBD1 matching 10 bases. CDR3 size: 14 residues. Germline assignment: CDR1 MNHEY and CDR2 SVGAGI. After removal of 5 bases from V and 6 bases from J, the junction contained 7 bases not matched to a gene. The CDR3 here is CASSPGTGVCEQYF. The CDR3 DNA reads TGTGCCAGCAGTCCCGGGACAGGGGTGTGCGAGCAGTACTTC.

This clonotype is labeled medium-sized (0.01 to 0.1%). CDR3 in amino acids: CAWRGQYNEQFF. CDR3 nucleotides: TGTGCCTGGAGGGGGCAGTACAATGAGCAGTTCTTC. The chain has TRBV30 and TRBJ2-1; possible D gene TRBD1, 5 bases. V lost 3 bases to trimming and J lost 4 bases, with 7 bases between them. Germline V CDR1 and CDR2: GTSNPN, SVGIG (reference sequence). The CDR3 has 12 residues. Together with reference TRBV30 and TRBJ2-1, the CDR3 gives the full variable domain: SQTIHQWPATLVQPVGSPLSLECTVEGTSNPNLYWYRQAAGRGLQLLFYSVGIGQISSEVPQNLSASRPQDRQFILSSKKLLLSDSGFYLCAWRGQYNEQFFGPGTRLTVL.

This clonotype came up a few times. The rearrangement links TRBV9 to TRBJ1-1; D might be TRBD1 (5 bases). V lost 0 bases and J lost 1, with 13 bases in between. From germline, CDR1 is SGDLS and CDR2 YYNGEE. The CDR3 length is 16 residues. The CDR3 here is CASSVGGELRNTEAFF. CDR3 nucleotide sequence: TGTGCCAGCAGCGTAGGGGGGGAATTAAGGAACACTGAAGCTTTCTTT.